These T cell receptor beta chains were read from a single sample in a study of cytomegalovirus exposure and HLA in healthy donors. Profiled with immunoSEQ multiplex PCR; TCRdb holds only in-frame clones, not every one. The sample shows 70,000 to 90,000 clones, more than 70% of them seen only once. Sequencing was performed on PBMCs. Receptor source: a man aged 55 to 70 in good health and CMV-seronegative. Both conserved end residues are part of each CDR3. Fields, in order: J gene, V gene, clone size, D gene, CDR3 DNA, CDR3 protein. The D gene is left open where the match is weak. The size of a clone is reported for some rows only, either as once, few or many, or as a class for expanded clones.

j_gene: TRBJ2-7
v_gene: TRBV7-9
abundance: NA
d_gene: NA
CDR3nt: TGTGCCAGCAGCTTCTACCTGACAGGCCTATGGGACGAGCAGTACTTC
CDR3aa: CASSFYLTGLWDEQYF

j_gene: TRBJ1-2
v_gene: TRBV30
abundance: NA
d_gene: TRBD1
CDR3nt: TGTGCCTGGAGTGACAGGGGGCCGTACTATGGCTACACCTTC
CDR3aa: CAWSDRGPYYGYTF

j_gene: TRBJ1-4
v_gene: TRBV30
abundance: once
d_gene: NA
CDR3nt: TGTGCCTGGGCGGGAGTGGGTGAAAAACTGTTTTTT
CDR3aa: CAWAGVGEKLFF

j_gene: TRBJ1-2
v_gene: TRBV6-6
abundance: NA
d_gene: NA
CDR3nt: TGTGCCAGCACCCCGGGGGGTACAGCAGGCTATGGCTACACCTTC
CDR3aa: CASTPGGTAGYGYTF

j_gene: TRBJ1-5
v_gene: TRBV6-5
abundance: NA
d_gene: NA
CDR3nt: TGTGCCAGCAGCCCATACCAGGGAAGCAATCAGCCCCAGCATTTT
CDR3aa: CASSPYQGSNQPQHF

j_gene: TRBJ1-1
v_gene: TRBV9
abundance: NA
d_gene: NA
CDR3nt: TGTGCCAGCAGCAGAGCTGAGGGAAACACTGAAGCTTTCTTT
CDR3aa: CASSRAEGNTEAFF

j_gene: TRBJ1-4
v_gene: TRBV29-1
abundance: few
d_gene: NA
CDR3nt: TGCAGCGTTGTAGGACAGAATGAAAAACTGTTTTTT
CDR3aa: CSVVGQNEKLFF

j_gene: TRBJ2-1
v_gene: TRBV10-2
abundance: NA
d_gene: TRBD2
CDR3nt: TGCGCCAGCACTCTCAGCGGGGGGGCCGGTAATGAGCAGTTCTTC
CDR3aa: CASTLSGGAGNEQFF

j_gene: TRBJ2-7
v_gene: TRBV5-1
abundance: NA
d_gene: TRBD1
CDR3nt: TGCGCCAGCAGCCCGGGACAGGGCCGGTCCTACGAGCAGTACTTC
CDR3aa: CASSPGQGRSYEQYF

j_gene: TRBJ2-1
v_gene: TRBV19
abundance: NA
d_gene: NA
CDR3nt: TGTGCCAGTTCGGGTGGGGGAGGGACAAGCTCCTACAATGAGCAGTTCTTC
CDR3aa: CASSGGGGTSSYNEQFF

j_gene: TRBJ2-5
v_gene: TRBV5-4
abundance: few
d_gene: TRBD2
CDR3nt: TGTGCCAGCAGCTTTGGGGGGGTCCGGCAAGAGACCCAGTACTTC
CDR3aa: CASSFGGVRQETQYF

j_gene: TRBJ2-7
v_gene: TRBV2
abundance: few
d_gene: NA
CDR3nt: TGTGCCACCCAAACTAGTTTCGAGCAGTACTTC
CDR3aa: CATQTSFEQYF

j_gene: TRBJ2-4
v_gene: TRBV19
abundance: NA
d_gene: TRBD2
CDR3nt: TGTGCCAGTACCCAGAGAGGGGAGGGCAAAAACATTCAGTACTTC
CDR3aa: CASTQRGEGKNIQYF

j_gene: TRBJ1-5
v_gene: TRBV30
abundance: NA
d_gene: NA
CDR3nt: TGTGCCTGGAGTAACAGGGCCGATCAGCCCCAGCATTTT
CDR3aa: CAWSNRADQPQHF

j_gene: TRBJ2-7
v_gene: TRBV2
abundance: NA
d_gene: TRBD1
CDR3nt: TGTGCCAGCAGAGACCCGACAGGGTCCTACGAGCAGTACTTC
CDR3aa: CASRDPTGSYEQYF

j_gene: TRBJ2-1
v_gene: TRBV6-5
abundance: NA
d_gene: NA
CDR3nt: TGTGCCAGCAGTTACGCTAACAATGAGCAGTTCTTC
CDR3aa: CASSYANNEQFF

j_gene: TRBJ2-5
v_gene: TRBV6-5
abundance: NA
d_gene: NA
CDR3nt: TGTGCCAGCAGCTACGGGACTCTTAGGGAGACCCAGTACTTC
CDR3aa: CASSYGTLRETQYF

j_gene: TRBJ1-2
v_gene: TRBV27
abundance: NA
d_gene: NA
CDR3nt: TGTGCCAGCAGGAAGAGCGGGACTGACTATGGCTACACCTTC
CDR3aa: CASRKSGTDYGYTF

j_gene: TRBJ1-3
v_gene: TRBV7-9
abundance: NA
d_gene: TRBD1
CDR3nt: TGTGCCAGCAGCTCCAGGGGGTCTGGAAACACCATATATTTT
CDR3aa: CASSSRGSGNTIYF

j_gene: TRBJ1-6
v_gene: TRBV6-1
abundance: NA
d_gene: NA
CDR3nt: TGTGCCAGCAGGCCTGGGGCGGTTTATAATTCACCCCTCCACTTT
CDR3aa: CASRPGAVYNSPLHF

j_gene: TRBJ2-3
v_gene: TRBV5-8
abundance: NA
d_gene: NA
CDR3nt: TGTGCCAGCAGCTTACGGAGGGGGCAAGGAGATACGCAGTATTTT
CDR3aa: CASSLRRGQGDTQYF

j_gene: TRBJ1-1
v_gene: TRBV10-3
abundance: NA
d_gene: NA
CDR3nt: TGTGCCATCGGATCGACTTGGGGGGATTTCTCTGAAGCTTTCTTT
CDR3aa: CAIGSTWGDFSEAFF

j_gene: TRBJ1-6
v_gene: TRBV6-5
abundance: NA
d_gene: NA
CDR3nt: TGTGCCAGCAGTTACGTCTTACAATTCCCGGGACCCCTCCACTTT
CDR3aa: CASSYVLQFPGPLHF

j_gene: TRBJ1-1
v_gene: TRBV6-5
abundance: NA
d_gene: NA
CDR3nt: TGTGCCAGCAGTTACTCGAAAGAGAAGAACACTGAAGCTTTCTTT
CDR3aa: CASSYSKEKNTEAFF

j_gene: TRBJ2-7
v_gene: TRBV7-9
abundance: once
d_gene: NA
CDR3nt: TGTGCCAGCAGCCTTGAGGCCTACGAGCAGTACTTC
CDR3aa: CASSLEAYEQYF

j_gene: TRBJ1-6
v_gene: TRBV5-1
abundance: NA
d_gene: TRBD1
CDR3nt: TGCGCCAGCAGCTGGGGGACAGGGAAAAATTCACCCCTCCACTTT
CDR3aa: CASSWGTGKNSPLHF

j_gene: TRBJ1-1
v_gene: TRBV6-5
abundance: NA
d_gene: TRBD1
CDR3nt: TGTGCCAGCAGTTTAGGACAGGGGCCTATGAACACTGAAGCTTTCTTT
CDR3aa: CASSLGQGPMNTEAFF

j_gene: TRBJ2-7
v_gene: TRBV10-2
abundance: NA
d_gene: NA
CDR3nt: TGCGCCAGCAGAGACTCCTCCTACGAGCAGTACTTC
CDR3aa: CASRDSSYEQYF

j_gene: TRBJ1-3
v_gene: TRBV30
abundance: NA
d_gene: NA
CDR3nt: TGTGCCTGGAGTCAGGGCCCGCCGCGGAACACCATATATTTT
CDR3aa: CAWSQGPPRNTIYF

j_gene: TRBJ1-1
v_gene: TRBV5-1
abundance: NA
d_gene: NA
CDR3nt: TGCGCCAGCAGCTGGATGGACCCGGCGGGGACTGAAGCTTTCTTT
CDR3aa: CASSWMDPAGTEAFF

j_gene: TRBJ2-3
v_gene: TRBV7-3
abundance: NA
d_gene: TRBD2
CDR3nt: TGTGCCAGCAGCTTAGGGGCTAGCGGGGGACCCACAGATACGCAGTATTTT
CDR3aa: CASSLGASGGPTDTQYF

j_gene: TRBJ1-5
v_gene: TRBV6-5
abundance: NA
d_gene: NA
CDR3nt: TGTGCCAGCAGGCGGGGAACAGCCTTAAATCAGCCCCAGCATTTT
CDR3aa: CASRRGTALNQPQHF

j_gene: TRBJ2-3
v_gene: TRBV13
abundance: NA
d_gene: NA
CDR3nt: TGTGCCAGCAGCCCACCGGGAGCGGCGCCACAGACGCCCACGGATACGCAGTATTTT
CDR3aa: CASSPPGAAPQTPTDTQYF

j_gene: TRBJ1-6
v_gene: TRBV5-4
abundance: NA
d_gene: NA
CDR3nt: TGTGCCAGCAGCTTGGGCCCGGGGGGGGAGAGGCCCCTCCACTTT
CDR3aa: CASSLGPGGERPLHF

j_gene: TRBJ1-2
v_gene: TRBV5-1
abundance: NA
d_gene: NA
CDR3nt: TGCGCCAGCTCCTGGGACAACCCTTCCTATGGCTACACCTTC
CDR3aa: CASSWDNPSYGYTF

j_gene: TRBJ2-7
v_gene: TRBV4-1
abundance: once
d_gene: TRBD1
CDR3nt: TGCGCCAGCAGCCATGGGGACAGGGCAACCTACGAGCAGTACTTC
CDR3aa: CASSHGDRATYEQYF

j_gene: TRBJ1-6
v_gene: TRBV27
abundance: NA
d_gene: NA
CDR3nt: TGTGCCAGCAGGACAGGTCCCCCGGGGCCCCTCCACTTT
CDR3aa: CASRTGPPGPLHF

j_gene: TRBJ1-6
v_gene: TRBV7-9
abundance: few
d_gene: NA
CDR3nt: TGTTCCAGCAGCCCTCCGGGGTACAGCGCACTTAATTCACCCCTCCACTTT
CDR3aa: CSSSPPGYSALNSPLHF

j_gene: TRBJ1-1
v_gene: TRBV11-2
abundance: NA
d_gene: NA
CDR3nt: TGTGCCAGCAGCTTTCCGGGGTTCGGGACTGAAGCTTTCTTT
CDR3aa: CASSFPGFGTEAFF

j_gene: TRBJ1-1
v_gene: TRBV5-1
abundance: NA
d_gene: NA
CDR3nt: TGCGCCAGCAGCTTCAGGGAGGGCACTGAAGCTTTCTTT
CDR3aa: CASSFREGTEAFF

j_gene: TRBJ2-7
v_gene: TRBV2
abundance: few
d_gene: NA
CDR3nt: TGTGCCAGCAGCCTCGGGGAAGGTCAGTTCTACGAGCAGTACTTC
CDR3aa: CASSLGEGQFYEQYF

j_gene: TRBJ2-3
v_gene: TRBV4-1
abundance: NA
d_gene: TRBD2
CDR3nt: TGCGCCAGCAGCCAAACTCTACGGGGGGGTCACACAGATACGCAGTATTTT
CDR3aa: CASSQTLRGGHTDTQYF

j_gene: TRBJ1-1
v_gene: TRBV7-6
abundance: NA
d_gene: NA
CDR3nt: TGTGCCAGCAGCTTAGACCTTGAGGGTCTGAACACTGAAGCTTTCTTT
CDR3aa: CASSLDLEGLNTEAFF

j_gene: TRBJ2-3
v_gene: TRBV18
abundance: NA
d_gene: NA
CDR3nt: TGTGCCAGCTCCCCTACCATCTCAGATACGCAGTATTTT
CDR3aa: CASSPTISDTQYF

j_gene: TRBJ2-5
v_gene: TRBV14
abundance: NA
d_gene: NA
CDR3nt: TGTGCCAGCAGCCAGACGCTTGGAGCGGATCAAGAGACCCAGTACTTC
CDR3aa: CASSQTLGADQETQYF

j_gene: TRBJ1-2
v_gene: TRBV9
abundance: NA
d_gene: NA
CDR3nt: TGTGCCAGCAGCGTTACGGGGGACGGGGGCTACACCTTC
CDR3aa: CASSVTGDGGYTF

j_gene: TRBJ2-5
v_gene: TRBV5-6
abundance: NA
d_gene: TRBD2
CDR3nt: TGTGCCAGCAGTCTAGGCGGGGGACAAGAGACCCAGTACTTC
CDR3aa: CASSLGGGQETQYF

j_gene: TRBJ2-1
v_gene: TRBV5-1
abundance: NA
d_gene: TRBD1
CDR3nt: TGCGCCAGCAGCTCTGGACAGGGAAAGGGGGAGCAGTTCTTC
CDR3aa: CASSSGQGKGEQFF